These 20 T cell receptor beta chains share one sample of origin, sequenced in a study of cytomegalovirus exposure and HLA in healthy donors. In the PCR, 60 Vbeta and 13 Jbeta primers were used. Profiled with immunoSEQ multiplex PCR; TCRdb holds only in-frame clones, not every one. The sample carries some 190,000 clones, 80% recorded once. The sequenced material came from PBMCs. Receptors originate from a girl between 10 and 17 years old in good health and CMV-seropositive.

The chain carries TRBV7-2 and TRBJ2-7; the match to TRBD2 covers 7 bases. From germline, CDR1 is SGHTA and CDR2 FQGNSA. The CDR3 contains 14 residues. V was pared by 5 bases and J by 7 bases, with 11 bases of the junction left unmatched. The CDR3 sequence: CASSLYPGLWEQYF. The CDR3 nucleotides read TGTGCCAGCAGCCTTTACCCGGGACTATGGGAGCAGTACTTC.

This clone has a single count. The V call is TRBV10-1, the J call TRBJ2-1, with 8 positions matching TRBD2. Germline V lookup: CDR1 WNHNN, CDR2 SYGVQD (reference sequence). The trim removed 1 base at V and 2 bases at J, leaving 4 bases unmatched. This CDR3 has 16 residues. Here the CDR3 DNA reads TGCGCCAGCAGTGAGTGGGGGACTAGTACCTACAATGAGCAGTTCTTC. It codes for CASSEWGTSTYNEQFF.

The V gene is TRBV6-5, the J gene TRBJ2-3; 9 positions match TRBD1. The CDR3 spans 15 residues. V was clipped by 2 bases and J by 6 bases; unmatched bases: 6. Germline CDR1 and CDR2: MNHEY and SVGAGI. The CDR3 protein is CASSYAGQGTDTQYF. CDR3 bases: TGTGCCAGCAGTTACGCCGGACAGGGGACCGATACGCAGTATTTT.

The chain combines TRBV19 with TRBJ2-3, with TRBD1 matching 7 bases. Germline CDR1 is LNHDA and CDR2 is SQIVND (reference sequence). The CDR3 contains 15 residues. Unmatched junction bases numbered 9, after V lost 7 bases and J lost 2 bases. The CDR3 here is CASTPETGNTDTQYF. Written as DNA, the CDR3 is TGTGCCAGTACCCCTGAGACAGGGAACACAGATACGCAGTATTTT. Looking up the rest from reference TRBV19 and TRBJ2-3 gives the full variable domain: DGGITQSPKYLFRKEGQNVTLSCEQNLNHDAMYWYRQDPGQGLRLIYYSQIVNDFQKGDIAEGYSVSREKKESFPLTVTSAQKNPTAFYLCASTPETGNTDTQYFGPGTRLTVL.

This clone was observed a single time. This chain links TRBV6-4 with TRBJ2-5; 10 bases are a match to TRBD2. Germline lookup yields CDR1 MRHNA and CDR2 SNTAGT. The CDR3 is made up of 14 amino acids. Trimming removed 2 bases from V and 5 bases from J; junction bases left unmatched: 2. The CDR3 sequence is CASSDPGLAETQYF. CDR3 DNA sequence: TGTGCCAGCAGTGACCCGGGACTAGCGGAGACCCAGTACTTC.

The rearrangement uses TRBV5-1 and TRBJ2-7; 10 nucleotides match TRBD1. This CDR3 has 13 amino acids. The V and J ends lost 3 bases and 3 bases, in that order; junction bases with no gene match: 0. Germline values: CDR1 SGHRS, CDR2 YFSETQ. CDR3 in DNA: TGCGCCAGCAGCTGGGACAGGGGCTACGAGCAGTACTTC. Amino acid sequence: CASSWDRGYEQYF. Drawing the rest from reference TRBV5-1 and TRBJ2-7, the complete variable domain is KAGVTQTPRYLIKTRGQQVTLSCSPISGHRSVSWYQQTPGQGLQFLFEYFSETQRNKGNFPGRFSGRQFSNSRSEMNVSTLELGDSALYLCASSWDRGYEQYFGPGTRLTVT.

In this sample, this clone turned up once. The V gene is TRBV25-1, the J gene TRBJ1-2, with D possibly being TRBD1 (6 bases). Trimming pared 9 bases from V and 9 bases from J, leaving 17 bases between. In germline, CDR1 is MGHDK, CDR2 SYGVNS. There are 12 residues in the CDR3. DNA for the CDR3: TGTGCCAGGGGGGATCCACAGGGAAGCTACACCTTC. Residues: CARGDPQGSYTF.

The V call is TRBV6-5, the J call TRBJ2-1, with TRBD1 matching 10 bases. This CDR3 comprises 16 residues. From germline, CDR1 is MNHEY and CDR2 SVGAGI. Germline trimming cut 2 bases from V and 6 bases from J; bases unmatched to any gene: 7. CDR3 nucleotide sequence: TGTGCCAGCAGTTACGCTGGGACAGGGGCCTCCAATGAGCAGTTCTTC. Encoded protein: CASSYAGTGASNEQFF.

The chain couples TRBV5-4 to TRBJ2-5; 14 bases line up with TRBD2. The CDR3 consists of 15 residues. CDR1 is SGHNT, CDR2 YYREEE, per germline (reference sequence). The V and J ends lost 2 bases and 4 bases, in that order; junction bases with no gene match: 1. The CDR3 coding sequence is TGTGCCAGCAGCTTAGGACTAGCGGGAGGAGAGACCCAGTACTTC. Amino acids: CASSLGLAGGETQYF.

The chain uses TRBV27 and TRBJ1-5; 8 bases line up with TRBD1. Germline V gene data show CDR1 as MNHEY and CDR2 as SMNVEV (reference sequence). V lost 2 bases to trimming and J lost 4 bases; unmatched junction nucleotides: 7. This CDR3 is built from 16 residues. CDR3 in amino acids: CASSLQGASGNQPQHF. CDR3 in DNA: TGTGCCAGCAGTTTACAGGGGGCTTCGGGAAATCAGCCCCAGCATTTT.

This clone has a handful of counts. CDR3 loop: CASRVGGRYNEQFF. CDR3 sequence (DNA): TGTGCCAGCAGAGTAGGCGGCCGATACAATGAGCAGTTCTTC. The chain joins TRBV27 to TRBJ2-1; D gene unclear. Per the germline V gene, CDR1 is MNHEY and CDR2 is SMNVEV (reference sequence). CDR3 size: 14 residues. The V end was cut by 6 bases, the J end by 4 bases, with 13 bases between.

The chain employs TRBV6-6 and TRBJ2-1; D is perhaps TRBD1 (5 bases). The CDR3 is 12 residues long. The germline V gene encodes CDR1 MNHNY and CDR2 SVGAGI (reference sequence). Deletions cut 6 bases from V and 9 bases from J, with 12 bases between. The CDR3 sequence: CASRQGPSEQFF. CDR3 coding DNA: TGTGCCAGCAGGCAGGGCCCGAGTGAGCAGTTCTTC.

The rearrangement uses TRBV27 and TRBJ1-3, with D hard to call. Germline V gene sequence: CDR1 MNHEY, CDR2 SMNVEV (reference sequence). The CDR3 is 12 residues long. V was pared by 3 bases and J by 9 bases, with 9 bases between. CDR3 nucleotides: TGTGCCAGCAGTTTCCCGTCGGGCACCATATATTTT. Translated, it gives CASSFPSGTIYF.

The genes are TRBV30 and TRBJ2-5; D may be TRBD2 (7 bases). The germline V gene encodes CDR1 GTSNPN and CDR2 SVGIG (reference sequence). The CDR3 extends over 15 amino acids. Trimming shortened V by 2 bases and J by 5 bases, and 18 bases separated the two germline ends. Here the CDR3 reads CAWSSSPQGGETQYF. The DNA of the CDR3 is TGTGCCTGGAGTTCCAGCCCACAGGGAGGGGAGACCCAGTACTTC.

The chain employs TRBV5-5 and TRBJ2-1, with a possible D match to TRBD2 (5 bases). Trimming removed 4 bases at V and 1 base at J, with 15 bases between. CDR1 is SGHKS, CDR2 YYEKEE, per germline (reference sequence). CDR3 length: 16 residues. The CDR3 DNA reads as TGTGCCAGCAGCCAATTTGATCGGGGATCCTACAATGAGCAGTTCTTC. It codes for CASSQFDRGSYNEQFF. The full variable domain, rest sourced from reference TRBV5-5 and TRBJ2-1, is DAGVTQSPTHLIKTRGQQVTLRCSPISGHKSVSWYQQVLGQGPQFIFQYYEKEERGRGNFPDRFSARQFPNYSSELNVNALLLGDSALYLCASSQFDRGSYNEQFFGPGTRLTVL.

V gene TRBV9 combines with J gene TRBJ1-6; D not certain. Trimming shortened V by 0 bases and J by 8 bases, and 12 bases separated the two germline ends. Germline assignment: CDR1 SGDLS and CDR2 YYNGEE. The CDR3 loop spans 15 amino acids. Here the CDR3 DNA reads TGTGCCAGCAGCGTAGACCGGGGAGGCGATTCACCCCTCCACTTT. This gives the protein CASSVDRGGDSPLHF. The whole variable domain, filled in from reference TRBV9 and TRBJ1-6, reads DSGVTQTPKHLITATGQRVTLRCSPRSGDLSVYWYQQSLDQGLQFLIQYYNGEERAKGNILERFSAQQFPDLHSELNLSSLELGDSALYFCASSVDRGGDSPLHFGNGTRLTVT.

The chain recombines TRBV6-5 with TRBJ2-5, with a possible D match to TRBD1 (5 bases). Per the germline V gene, CDR1 is MNHEY and CDR2 is SVGAGI. The CDR3 has 16 amino acids. Trimming shortened V by 4 bases and J by 4 bases, and 19 bases separated the two germline ends. This CDR3 reads CASSLLGYYGAETQYF. CDR3 DNA sequence: TGTGCCAGCAGTTTGTTGGGCTATTATGGGGCAGAGACCCAGTACTTC.

This chain's CDR3 is CAWSPGGQPQHF. The DNA of the CDR3 is TGTGCCTGGAGTCCGGGGGGTCAGCCCCAGCATTTT. This chain links TRBV30 with TRBJ1-5, with D possibly matching TRBD1 (5 bases). Germline V gives CDR1 GTSNPN, CDR2 SVGIG (reference sequence). Trimming removed 2 bases at V and 6 bases at J, with 8 bases between. This CDR3 is 12 amino acids long.

The chain carries TRBV29-1 and TRBJ2-7, with TRBD2 matching over 10 bases. The V segment lost 4 bases and the J segment 5 bases; nucleotides outside the gene matches: 5. The germline gives CDR1 SQVTM, CDR2 ANQGSEA. The length of the CDR3 is 13 residues. This CDR3 reads CSVVGTSADEQYF. The CDR3, as DNA: TGCAGCGTTGTAGGGACTAGCGCGGACGAGCAGTACTTC.

The V call is TRBV27, the J call TRBJ1-1; TRBD1 is a possible D gene (5 bases). The V end lost 9 bases, the J end lost 3 bases, and 17 bases lay between the germline ends. The CDR3 runs to 14 residues. CDR1 and CDR2 from the germline V gene are MNHEY and SMNVEV (reference sequence). CDR3 DNA: TGTGCCAGTACGGACACCCTAGGGGACACTGAAGCTTTCTTT. It is translated as CASTDTLGDTEAFF.